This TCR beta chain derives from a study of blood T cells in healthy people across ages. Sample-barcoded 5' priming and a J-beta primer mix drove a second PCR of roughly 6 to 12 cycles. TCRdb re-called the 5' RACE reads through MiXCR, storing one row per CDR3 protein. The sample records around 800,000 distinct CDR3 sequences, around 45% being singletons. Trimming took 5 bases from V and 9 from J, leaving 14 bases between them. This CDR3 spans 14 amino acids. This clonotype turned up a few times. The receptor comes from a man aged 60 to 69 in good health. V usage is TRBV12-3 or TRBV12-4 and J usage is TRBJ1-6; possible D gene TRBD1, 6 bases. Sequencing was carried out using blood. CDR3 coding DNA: TGTGCCAGCAGTGTACAGGGTTTAGGTTCACCCCTCCACTTT. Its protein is CASSVQGLGSPLHF.